The 16 T cell receptor beta chains below were found in one sample sequenced in a study of blood T cell repertoires in COVID-19. Here immunoSEQ multiplex PCR was the method, and the copy in TCRdb shows in-frame clones only, minus some. Seen here are about 88,000 clones, about 84% observed once, and the top ten hold more than 14%. The sequencing sample was made of peripheral blood. Source of these receptors: a woman in her 70s with acute or convalescent COVID-19.

The chain uses TRBV14 and TRBJ1-1, with 9 bases identical to TRBD1. This CDR3 has 16 residues. CDR1 SGHDN and CDR2 FVKESK come from the germline V gene. J lost 6 bases, V lost 3 bases, and 11 bases had no gene match. CDR3 DNA sequence: TGTGCCAGCAGCCAGGACAGGGGACTTAGTGAGTCTGAAGCTTTCTTT. Protein: CASSQDRGLSESEAFF.

The gene calls are TRBV7-2 and TRBJ1-1; D might be TRBD1 (5 bases). Trimming pared 1 base from V and 3 bases from J, leaving 9 bases between. This CDR3 spans 14 amino acids. The germline V gene has CDR1 SGHTA and CDR2 FQGNSA. This CDR3 reads CASSLDSGYTEAFF. The DNA of the CDR3 is TGTGCCAGCAGCTTAGATTCAGGGTACACTGAAGCTTTCTTT.

This clone was observed a handful of times. The CDR3 DNA is TGTGCCAGCAGTGACGAGGACAGAAGCTCCTACGAGCAGTACGTC. Protein sequence: CASSDEDRSSYEQYV. The V and J genes are TRBV6-1 and TRBJ2-7; D may be TRBD1 (6 bases). The CDR3 length is 15 residues. Trimming left V 3 bases short and J 0 bases short, with 12 bases between. Germline V gives CDR1 MNHNS, CDR2 SASEGT.

CDR3: CASSLFGGVETQYF. In DNA, the CDR3 is TGTGCCAGCAGCTTATTTGGCGGGGTTGAGACCCAGTACTTC. The chain combines TRBV7-9 with TRBJ2-5, with D maybe TRBD2 (6 bases). CDR1 and CDR2 (germline): SEHNR, FQNEAQ (reference sequence). The CDR3 consists of 14 residues. With 2 bases removed from V and 5 bases from J, the gap between germline ends came to 12 bases.

This clone was seen just once. The genes are TRBV21-1 and TRBJ2-7; the table's D call, TRBD1, has no DNA check behind it. TRBV21-1 is a pseudogene segment. CDR3 length: 12 amino acids. The DNA of the CDR3 is TGTGCCAGGACAGGGGGAATGGACGAGCAGTACGTC. Translating it yields CARTGGMDEQYV.

The chain employs TRBV24-1 and TRBJ2-3; TRBD2 might be the D (5 bases). The CDR3 length is 12 residues. Per the germline V gene, CDR1 is KGHDR and CDR2 is SFDVKD. V lost 9 bases and J 4 bases, leaving 10 bases between the germline ends. CDR3 protein: CATGSNSDTQYF. CDR3 nucleotide sequence: TGTGCCACCGGGAGTAACTCAGATACGCAGTATTTT.

As for this clone: Other DNA sequences from this sample encode an identical CDR3 as well. The chain joins TRBV30 to TRBJ1-5; TRBD1 might be the D (5 bases). Germline assignment: CDR1 GTSNPN and CDR2 SVGIG (reference sequence). V was shortened by 0 bases and J by 4 bases, with 7 bases between the two germline ends. The CDR3 covers 13 residues. CDR3 coding DNA: TGTGCCTGGAGTGTCGCAGGGAATCAGCCCCAGCATTTT. It translates to CAWSVAGNQPQHF.

The rearrangement joins TRBV25-1 to TRBJ1-5, with TRBD1 matching 7 bases. The V gene's germline CDR1 is MGHDK and CDR2 SYGVNS. CDR3 length: 17 amino acids. Trimming at V came to 4 bases and at J to 2 bases, leaving 11 bases not matched to a gene. In DNA form, the CDR3 reads TGTGCCAGCAGTGGCCGACAGGGTCATGTTGGCAATCAGCCCCAGCATTTT. It encodes CASSGRQGHVGNQPQHF.

The V call is TRBV3-1 (or the pseudogene TRBV3-2), the J call TRBJ2-5, with no clear D. V gave up 6 bases and J gave up 5 bases, with 10 bases separating them. Germline CDR1 reads LGHDT; CDR2 reads YNNKEL (reference sequence). The CDR3 is 12 residues long. The chain's CDR3 is CASSSRPETQYF. CDR3 in DNA: TGTGCCAGCAGTTCGAGGCCGGAGACCCAGTACTTC.

The CDR3 loop is CASSQWDSRFDNEQFF. The CDR3 DNA is TGCGCCAGCAGCCAATGGGACTCTCGCTTCGACAATGAGCAGTTCTTC. This rearrangement joins TRBV4-1 to TRBJ2-1; tentatively, D is TRBD2 (6 bases). V lost 2 bases, J lost 5 bases, and 16 bases lay in between. The CDR3 consists of 16 residues. CDR1 is MGHRA, CDR2 YSYEKL, per germline.

This chain connects TRBV28 to TRBJ1-2; TRBD1 aligns across 8 bases. The germline gives CDR1 MDHEN, CDR2 SYDVKM. V lost 1 base, J lost 11 bases, and 9 bases stayed unmatched. The CDR3 totals 14 residues. The CDR3 DNA reads TGTGCCAGCAGTTTATCACGGCGGACAGGGTGGTACACCTTC. Amino acid sequence: CASSLSRRTGWYTF.

The rearrangement joins TRBV3-1 (or the pseudogene TRBV3-2) to TRBJ2-7; D might be TRBD1 (5 bases). Germline assignment: CDR1 LGHDT and CDR2 YNNKEL (reference sequence). This CDR3 is built from 14 residues. Trimming cost V 0 bases and J 1 base, with 7 bases left between them. CDR3 amino acids: CASSQDTGSYEQYV. The CDR3 DNA sequence: TGTGCCAGCAGCCAAGATACAGGATCCTACGAGCAGTACGTC.

The rearrangement uses TRBV18 and TRBJ2-5; 8 nucleotides align to TRBD2. Germline CDR1 and CDR2: KGHSH and LQKENI. Unmatched junction bases numbered 6, after V lost 2 bases and J lost 1 base. The CDR3 loop spans 16 amino acids. DNA for the CDR3: TGTGCCAGCTCACCAATACCGGGGGGGATCCAAGAGACCCAGTACTTC. Residues: CASSPIPGGIQETQYF.

This chain links TRBV10-2 with TRBJ1-5; D is undetermined. With 7 bases removed from V and 4 bases from J, the gap between germline ends came to 11 bases. The CDR3 runs 13 residues. Germline-derived CDR1 and CDR2 are WSHSY and SAAADI. CDR3 in DNA: TGCGCCAGCACTTTCGCGGGTAATCAGCCCCAGCATTTT. It encodes CASTFAGNQPQHF.

The CDR3 DNA follows: TGCAGCATACTAGCGGGGGGATTGGATACGCAGTATTTT. Translation gives CSILAGGLDTQYF. V and J are TRBV29-1 and TRBJ2-3; 12 bases map to TRBD2. The CDR3 runs to 13 residues. Trimming took 8 bases from V and 6 from J; bases not matched to a gene: 6. CDR1 and CDR2 (germline): SQVTM, ANQGSEA.

This chain links TRBV19 with TRBJ2-4, with D tentatively TRBD1 (6 bases). CDR1 LNHDA and CDR2 SQIVND come from the germline V gene (reference sequence). The CDR3 runs 17 residues. V gave up 3 bases and J gave up 7 bases, with 22 bases separating them. The CDR3: CASSMSPLGQGLNIQYF. As DNA, the CDR3 is TGTGCCAGTAGTATGAGTCCCCTGGGGCAGGGGTTGAACATTCAGTACTTC.